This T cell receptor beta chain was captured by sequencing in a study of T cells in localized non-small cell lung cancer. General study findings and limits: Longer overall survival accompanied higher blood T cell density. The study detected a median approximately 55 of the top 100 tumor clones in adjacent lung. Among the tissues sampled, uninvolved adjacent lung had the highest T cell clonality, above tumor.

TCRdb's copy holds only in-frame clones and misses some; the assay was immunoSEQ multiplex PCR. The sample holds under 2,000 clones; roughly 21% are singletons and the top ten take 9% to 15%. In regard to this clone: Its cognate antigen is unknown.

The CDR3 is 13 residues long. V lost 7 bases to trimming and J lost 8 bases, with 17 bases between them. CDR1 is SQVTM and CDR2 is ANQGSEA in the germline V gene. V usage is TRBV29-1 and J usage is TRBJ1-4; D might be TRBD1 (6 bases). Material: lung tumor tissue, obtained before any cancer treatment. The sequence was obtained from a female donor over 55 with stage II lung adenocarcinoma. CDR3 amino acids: CSARDRLGEKLFF. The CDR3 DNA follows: TGCAGCGCCCGAGACAGGCTAGGGGAAAAACTGTTTTTT.